The 18 T cell receptor beta chains reported below all come from one sample, sequenced in a study of T cells expressing NK-cell markers. Using the 5' RACE reads, TCRdb records one entry per CDR3 protein without DNA. The sample data list approximately 440,000 distinct CDR3 sequences. The sample taken for sequencing was blood T cells: a sorted CD56 or NKG2C T cell subset, CD4+ or CD8+ T cells, or bulk PBMC T cells (not recorded which). All receptors derive from a woman aged 50 to 60 in good health.

This chain links TRBV5-1 with TRBJ1-3; TCRdb's D call, TRBD1, is unchecked because there is no DNA. In germline, CDR1 is SGHRS, CDR2 YFSETQ. This CDR3 region has 16 residues. The CDR3 sequence is CASRDGTGISGNTIYF.

V is TRBV4-2 and J is TRBJ2-7; TCRdb proposes TRBD1, but this gene call is untestable without DNA. This CDR3 has 16 amino acids. CDR1 and CDR2 from the germline V gene are LGHNA and YNFKEQ. This CDR3 is CASSQDVAGSGYEQYF.

The V and J genes are TRBV20-1 and TRBJ2-1. The CDR3 spans 13 residues. CDR1 and CDR2 (germline): DFQATT, SNEGSKA (reference sequence). This CDR3 reads CSARGDIPTEQFF.

The CDR3 sequence: CASSLTSGRRKYNEQFF. V usage is TRBV5-1 and J usage is TRBJ2-1; TCRdb selects TRBD2, and the lack of DNA leaves this call unchecked. This CDR3 has 17 residues. CDR1 and CDR2 from the germline V gene are SGHRS and YFSETQ.

The chain links TRBV5-4 to TRBJ2-2; TCRdb's D call of TRBD1 is untestable without DNA. Germline-derived CDR1 and CDR2 are SGHNT and YYREEE (reference sequence). This CDR3 spans 12 amino acids. CDR3 sequence: CASSPGTHELFF.

The chain employs TRBV20-1 and TRBJ2-7; no DNA is available, so the TRBD1 call from TCRdb remains unchecked. The V gene's germline CDR1 is DFQATT and CDR2 SNEGSKA (reference sequence). The CDR3 runs 13 residues. CDR3 residues: CSARGDRDDEQYF.

This chain connects TRBV9 to TRBJ1-4; without DNA, the TCRdb call of TRBD1 cannot be checked. Germline V gene sequence: CDR1 SGDLS, CDR2 YYNGEE. The CDR3 contains 13 residues. CDR3 sequence reads: CASSPGRVEKLFF.

The chain joins TRBV30 to TRBJ1-5. CDR3 length equals 14 residues. Germline V gene sequence: CDR1 GTSNPN, CDR2 SVGIG (reference sequence). The CDR3 region is CAWSRSDSNQPQHF.

The V gene is TRBV20-1, the J gene TRBJ2-4; TCRdb outputs TRBD1, but without DNA this stays unchecked. This CDR3 is built from 15 residues. Germline CDR1 DFQATT, CDR2 SNEGSKA (reference sequence). The CDR3 here is CSAEPGTEDQNIQYF.

The chain recombines TRBV20-1 with TRBJ2-4; the TRBD2 assignment by TCRdb is unverifiable without DNA. The CDR3 runs 18 residues. Germline values: CDR1 DFQATT, CDR2 SNEGSKA (reference sequence). CDR3 sequence reads: CSAPSLPSGRVWENIQYF.

This chain uses TRBV10-3 with TRBJ2-7. Germline V CDR1 and CDR2: ENHRY, SYGVKD. The CDR3 spans 13 residues. The CDR3 is CAINSGFSYEQYF.

The chain employs TRBV6-6 and TRBJ1-1; checking the TCRdb D call of TRBD1 is not possible without DNA. The length of the CDR3 is 15 residues. Looked up from germline, CDR1 is MNHNY and CDR2 is SVGAGI (reference sequence). The CDR3 is CASSSGTGLGVEAFF.

V gene TRBV12-3 or TRBV12-4 combines with J gene TRBJ2-3; TCRdb names TRBD1, which stays unverified in the absence of DNA. The CDR3 consists of 15 residues. The CDR3 sequence is CASSFGGPSTDTQYF.

The rearrangement uses TRBV4-2 and TRBJ1-3. The CDR3 runs 14 residues. Germline loops: CDR1 LGHNA, CDR2 YNFKEQ. Here the CDR3 reads CASSRSGIGNTIYF.

The rearrangement uses TRBV7-6 and TRBJ2-7; the TCRdb call, TRBD2, lacks DNA for checking. CDR1 and CDR2 (germline): SGHVS, FNYEAQ. The CDR3 runs 15 residues. The CDR3 region is CASSLAEGLHYEQYF.

The rearrangement joins TRBV11-2 to TRBJ2-1; TCRdb picks TRBD2, but there is no DNA to check that call. Germline values: CDR1 SGHAT, CDR2 FQNNGV. The CDR3 sequence is 18 residues long. This CDR3 is CASSSERLGLISYNEQFF.

This sequence joins TRBV4-1 and TRBJ2-7; TCRdb lists TRBD1, though no DNA is available to test this call. This CDR3 is built from 16 residues. Germline CDR1 and CDR2: MGHRA and YSYEKL. CDR3 loop: CASSSPGTGSSYEQYF.

The V gene is TRBV20-1, the J gene TRBJ2-7; the D call of TRBD1 rests on TCRdb alone, since no DNA is present to check it. There are 14 residues in the CDR3. Germline-derived CDR1 and CDR2 are DFQATT and SNEGSKA (reference sequence). Here the CDR3 reads CSAHSRGRTYEQYF.